Shown below are 26 T cell receptor beta chains from a single sample sequenced in a study of T cell repertoires in cytomegalovirus infection. TCRdb itself ran the reads through MiXCR, one entry per CDR3 protein. This table holds hundreds of thousands of distinct CDR3 sequences, about 20% found once. Source material: CD8+ T cells from PBMCs. Receptor source: a human donor in good health (CMV status not recorded). Some clones in this sample may be carry-over from other donors' samples.

This clonotype was detected a few times. V and J are TRBV5-6 and TRBJ2-1, with D tentatively TRBD1 (5 bases). Germline CDR1 and CDR2: SGHDT and YYEEEE. The CDR3 sequence is 17 residues long. V dropped 0 bases and J dropped 1 base, with 14 bases sitting between them. The CDR3 loop is CASSLVVSGPSYNEQFF. CDR3 coding DNA: TGTGCCAGCAGCTTGGTGGTGTCAGGGCCATCCTACAATGAGCAGTTCTTC.

This clonotype came up once. A much larger clone differs from this one at a single base, so this may be a read error. Written as DNA, the CDR3 is TGTGCCAACAGGACCGACACGGGAGATACGCAGTATTTT. Translation: CANRTDTGDTQYF. This chain uses TRBV6-5 with TRBJ2-3; possible D gene TRBD1, 5 bases. V was cut by 10 bases and J by 5 bases, with 16 bases left in between. Looked up from germline, CDR1 is MNHEY and CDR2 is SVGAGI. CDR3 length equals 13 residues.

In its sample, this clonotype was seen a few times. V gene TRBV3-1 combines with J gene TRBJ2-7, with TRBD1 as a possible D gene (5 bases). CDR3 length: 18 residues. The V gene lost 0 bases and the J gene lost 2 bases, with 20 bases spanning the gap. Per the germline V gene, CDR1 is LGHDT and CDR2 is YNNKEL (reference sequence). The CDR3 DNA is TGTGCCAGCAGCCAAGATCTTTCCCCGCAGGGAACCCCCTACGAGCAGTACTTC. It specifies CASSQDLSPQGTPYEQYF.

This clonotype was detected a few times. The V call is TRBV7-9, the J call TRBJ2-2, with TRBD1 matching over 10 bases. CDR3 length equals 15 residues. Per the germline V gene, CDR1 is SEHNR and CDR2 is FQNEAQ (reference sequence). V was clipped by 5 bases and J by 5 bases; unmatched bases: 5. The CDR3 region is CASSPGQGETGELFF. For the CDR3, the DNA is TGTGCCAGCAGCCCCGGACAGGGGGAGACCGGGGAGCTGTTTTTT.

This clonotype appeared once. The rearrangement links TRBV2 to TRBJ2-1, with TRBD2 identical over 15 bases. The CDR3 is 16 residues long. The V segment lost 1 base and the J segment 7 bases; nucleotides outside the gene matches: 2. The V gene's germline CDR1 is SNHLY and CDR2 FYNNEI. The chain's CDR3 is CASSEGGLAGGNEQFF. In DNA form, the CDR3 reads TGTGCCAGCAGTGAAGGGGGACTAGCGGGGGGAAATGAGCAGTTCTTC. Full variable domain (rest looked up from reference TRBV2 and TRBJ2-1): EPEVTQTPSHQVTQMGQEVILRCVPISNHLYFYWYRQILGQKVEFLVSFYNNEISEKSEIFDDQFSVERPDGSNFTLKIRSTKLEDSAMYFCASSEGGLAGGNEQFFGPGTRLTVL.

The J gene is TRBJ1-1, the V gene TRBV14; no clear D. The CDR3 runs to 15 residues. The germline CDR1 and CDR2 sequences are SGHDN and FVKESK. Trimming shortened V by 5 bases and J by 1 base, and 14 bases separated the two germline ends. The CDR3 coding sequence is TGTGCCAGCAGCTCTACACCCATTTGGAACACTGAAGCTTTCTTT. Amino acid sequence: CASSSTPIWNTEAFF.

V is TRBV4-1 and J is TRBJ1-2, with D unclear. The CDR3 runs to 15 residues. In germline, CDR1 is MGHRA, CDR2 YSYEKL. V dropped 7 bases and J dropped 7 bases, with 22 bases sitting between them. The CDR3 protein is CASNLQETLSSGYTF. The DNA for the CDR3 is TGCGCCAGCAATCTCCAGGAGACGCTTTCGAGTGGCTACACCTTC.

This chain links TRBV2 with TRBJ2-5, with 8 bases fitting TRBD2. V dropped 1 base and J dropped 4; count of bases not matched to a gene: 5. The CDR3 loop spans 15 amino acids. Germline V gene lookup returns CDR1 SNHLY and CDR2 FYNNEI. CDR3 sequence reads: CASSEGAGALETQYF. The CDR3 nucleotides are TGTGCCAGCAGTGAAGGAGCGGGGGCTCTAGAGACCCAGTACTTC.

The rearrangement links TRBV20-1 to TRBJ2-1; D may be TRBD1 or TRBD2 (6 bases each). CDR1 and CDR2 from the germline V gene are DFQATT and SNEGSKA (reference sequence). V shed 5 bases and J shed 5 bases, with 13 bases lying between them. This CDR3 is built from 13 residues. The CDR3 region has the DNA TGCAGTGCTTACGTGGGGGGCAACAATGAGCAGTTCTTC. Translating it yields CSAYVGGNNEQFF.

This clonotype was counted at least ten times. This chain connects TRBV7-2 to TRBJ2-7; D is uncertain. The V end was cut by 5 bases, the J end by 1 base, with 12 bases between. The V gene's germline CDR1 is SGHTA and CDR2 FQGNSA. The CDR3 extends over 14 amino acids. The CDR3 protein is CASSTTGDSYEQYF. CDR3 nucleotides: TGTGCCAGCAGCACGACTGGTGATTCCTACGAGCAGTACTTC.

This clonotype was counted a few times. This chain links TRBV2 with TRBJ1-4; maybe TRBD1 (5 bases). Trimming removed 7 bases from V and 7 bases from J, with 13 bases in between. Germline CDR1 SNHLY, CDR2 FYNNEI. The CDR3 covers 13 residues. The CDR3 sequence: CASTGDESEKLFF. The CDR3 coding sequence is TGTGCCAGCACGGGGGATGAGTCTGAAAAACTGTTTTTT.

The chain employs TRBV9 and TRBJ2-7, with D hard to call. V lost 3 bases, J lost 7 bases, and 17 bases lay in between. CDR3 length: 14 residues. CDR1 SGDLS and CDR2 YYNGEE come from the germline V gene. CDR3: CASSEKGPGEEQYF. CDR3 DNA sequence: TGTGCCAGCAGCGAGAAAGGACCTGGGGAAGAGCAGTACTTC.

The chain has TRBV28 and TRBJ1-6, with no clear D. Germline lookup yields CDR1 MDHEN and CDR2 SYDVKM. V lost 6 bases to trimming and J lost 5 bases, with 11 bases between them. This CDR3 is 14 amino acids long. In DNA, the CDR3 is TGTGCCAGCAGCTACGACACCAATAATTCACCCCTCCACTTT. This translates into CASSYDTNNSPLHF.

The rearrangement joins TRBV20-1 to TRBJ1-1, with D unresolved. Trimming left V 3 bases short and J 8 bases short, with 13 bases between. The CDR3 consists of 12 residues. Germline CDR1 is DFQATT and CDR2 is SNEGSKA (reference sequence). This CDR3 reads CSARSGLREAFF. The CDR3 bases are TGCAGTGCTAGGTCCGGATTACGAGAAGCTTTCTTT.

The V and J genes are TRBV7-9 and TRBJ2-1; 10 positions match TRBD2. Unmatched junction bases numbered 13, after V lost 4 bases and J lost 7 bases. Germline lookup yields CDR1 SEHNR and CDR2 FQNEAQ (reference sequence). The CDR3 sequence is 17 residues long. CDR3 nucleotides: TGTGCCAGCAGCTCTTACGGGACTAGCGATGGGGGGAATGAGCAGTTCTTC. Amino acids: CASSSYGTSDGGNEQFF.

The chain employs TRBV27 and TRBJ2-7, with 9 bases that match TRBD1. The germline CDR1 and CDR2 sequences are MNHEY and SMNVEV (reference sequence). Trimming cost V 7 bases and J 4 bases; bases outside gene matches: 8. The CDR3 has 14 residues. CDR3 DNA: TGTGCCAGCACCCCGACAGGGGGTCTTTACGAGCAGTACTTC. Translating gives CASTPTGGLYEQYF.

The table lists this clonotype with a few counts. V is TRBV7-6 and J is TRBJ2-5; either TRBD1 or TRBD2 may fit D (5 bases each). Germline-derived CDR1 and CDR2 are SGHVS and FNYEAQ. V was clipped by 3 bases and J by 3 bases, with 14 bases between them. This CDR3 spans 15 amino acids. DNA for the CDR3: TGTGCCAGCAGCTTTTTCGGGGACGGGGAAGAGACCCAGTACTTC. Translation gives CASSFFGDGEETQYF.

This clonotype was seen more than once but under ten times. The chain links TRBV5-8 to TRBJ2-1; 10 bases line up with TRBD1. The ends lost 3 bases at V and 16 bases at J; junction bases unmatched: 13. This CDR3 spans 14 amino acids. Germline V lookup: CDR1 SGHTS, CDR2 YDEGEE. The CDR3 DNA is TGTGCCAGCAGCTCCGAAGTGGGGGACAGGGGACTTTTCTTC. This codes for CASSSEVGDRGLFF.

J is TRBJ1-1 and V is TRBV5-6; 7 bases line up with TRBD1. The CDR3 loop spans 19 amino acids. V lost 3 bases and J lost 0; bases outside the gene matches: 17. Germline V gives CDR1 SGHDT, CDR2 YYEEEE. The CDR3 region is CASSSPREGASRLNTEAFF. CDR3 coding DNA: TGTGCCAGCAGCTCGCCGAGGGAGGGGGCGTCCCGACTGAACACTGAAGCTTTCTTT.

This clonotype has a handful of counts. The chain employs TRBV9 and TRBJ2-1; possibly TRBD1 or TRBD2 for D (6 bases each). The CDR3 consists of 14 residues. Trimming cost V 4 bases and J 9 bases, with 17 bases left between them. Germline V gene sequence: CDR1 SGDLS, CDR2 YYNGEE. Here the CDR3 DNA reads TGTGCCAGCAGCCGATTCGAGGGGGGAGGTGAGCAGTTCTTC. It encodes CASSRFEGGGEQFF.

This clonotype has more than one count but fewer than ten. The J gene is TRBJ2-1, the V gene TRBV9; TRBD2 matches at 10 bases. V gave up 0 bases and J gave up 9 bases; unmatched junction bases: 6. The germline gives CDR1 SGDLS, CDR2 YYNGEE. The CDR3 sequence is 15 residues long. CDR3 protein: CASSVGAGGPTEQFF. The CDR3 DNA is TGTGCCAGCAGCGTAGGAGCGGGGGGGCCGACTGAGCAGTTCTTC. Full variable domain (outside the CDR3, taken from reference TRBV9 and TRBJ2-1): DSGVTQTPKHLITATGQRVTLRCSPRSGDLSVYWYQQSLDQGLQFLIQYYNGEERAKGNILERFSAQQFPDLHSELNLSSLELGDSALYFCASSVGAGGPTEQFFGPGTRLTVL.

The chain links TRBV6-5 to TRBJ1-3; D uncertain. CDR1 and CDR2 from the germline V gene are MNHEY and SVGAGI. The CDR3 is made up of 16 amino acids. V lost 6 bases, J lost 4 bases, and 19 bases lay in between. CDR3 coding DNA: TGTGCCAGCAGCGACCGGGAGCCCCAGTGGGGAAACACCATATATTTT. It is translated as CASSDREPQWGNTIYF.

This clonotype was observed a handful of times. This chain links TRBV5-4 with TRBJ2-1; TRBD2 matches 7 bases. Looked up from germline, CDR1 is SGHNT and CDR2 is YYREEE (reference sequence). The V segment lost 0 bases and the J segment 5 bases; nucleotides outside the gene matches: 8. The CDR3 extends over 16 amino acids. The CDR3 bases are TGTGCCAGCAGCTTGGAGTCCGGGGGGATAAACAATGAGCAGTTCTTC. Translated, it gives CASSLESGGINNEQFF.

The chain recombines TRBV29-1 with TRBJ1-3, with a possible D match to TRBD1 (5 bases). The length of the CDR3 is 12 residues. Germline CDR1 and CDR2: SQVTM and ANQGSEA. V lost 7 bases and J 3 bases, leaving 10 bases between the germline ends. The CDR3 here is CSARVYGNTIYF. As DNA, the CDR3 is TGCAGCGCCAGGGTGTATGGAAACACCATATATTTT.

This chain joins TRBV20-1 and TRBJ1-3; D possibly corresponds to TRBD1 (5 bases). The CDR3 is made up of 15 amino acids. Germline V gene lookup returns CDR1 DFQATT and CDR2 SNEGSKA (reference sequence). V was shortened by 3 bases and J by 0 bases, with 12 bases between the two germline ends. CDR3 DNA sequence: TGCAGTGCTAGGGAAACAGGCGACTCTGGAAACACCATATATTTT. This codes for CSARETGDSGNTIYF.

The chain uses TRBV5-5 and TRBJ2-5; D call uncertain. Germline V gene lookup returns CDR1 SGHKS and CDR2 YYEKEE (reference sequence). The V end lost 2 bases, the J end lost 1 base, and 12 bases lay between the germline ends. CDR3 length: 15 residues. CDR3 in DNA: TGTGCCAGCAGCTTCCTCGGTGGTATCCAAGAGACCCAGTACTTC. It translates to CASSFLGGIQETQYF.